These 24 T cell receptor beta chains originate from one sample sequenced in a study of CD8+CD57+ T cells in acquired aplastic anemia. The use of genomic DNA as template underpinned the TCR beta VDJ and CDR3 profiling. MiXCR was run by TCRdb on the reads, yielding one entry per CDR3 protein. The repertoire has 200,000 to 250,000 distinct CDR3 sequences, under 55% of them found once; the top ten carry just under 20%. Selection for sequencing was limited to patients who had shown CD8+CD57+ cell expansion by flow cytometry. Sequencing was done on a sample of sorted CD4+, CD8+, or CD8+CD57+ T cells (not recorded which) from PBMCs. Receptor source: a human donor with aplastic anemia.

The CDR3 here is CASIPGDRGHSGELFF. CDR3 nucleotides: TGTGCCAGCATCCCCGGGGACAGGGGCCATAGCGGGGAGCTGTTTTTT. This rearrangement joins TRBV12-3 or TRBV12-4 to TRBJ2-2; TRBD1 aligns across 10 bases. The junction had 12 bases not matched to a gene; V was cut back by 7 bases and J by 7 bases. This CDR3 region has 16 residues.

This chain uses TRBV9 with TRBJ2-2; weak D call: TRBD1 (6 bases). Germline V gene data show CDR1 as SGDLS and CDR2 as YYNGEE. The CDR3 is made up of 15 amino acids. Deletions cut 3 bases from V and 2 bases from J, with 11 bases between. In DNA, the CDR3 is TGTGCCAGCAGCGAAGGACAGCACAACACCGGGGAGCTGTTTTTT. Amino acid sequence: CASSEGQHNTGELFF.

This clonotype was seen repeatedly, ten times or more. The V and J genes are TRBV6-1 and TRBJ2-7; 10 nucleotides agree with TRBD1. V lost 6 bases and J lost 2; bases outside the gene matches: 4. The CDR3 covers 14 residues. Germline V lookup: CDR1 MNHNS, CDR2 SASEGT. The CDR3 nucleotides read TGTGCCAGCAGGACGGGACAGGGGACCTACGAGCAGTACTTC. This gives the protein CASRTGQGTYEQYF.

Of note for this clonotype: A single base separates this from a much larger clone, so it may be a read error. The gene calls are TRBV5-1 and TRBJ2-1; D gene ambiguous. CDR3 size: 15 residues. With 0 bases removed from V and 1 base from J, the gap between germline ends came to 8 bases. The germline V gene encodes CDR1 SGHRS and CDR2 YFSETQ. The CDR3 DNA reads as TGCGCCAGCAGCTTGGTCTGGGGTTCCTACAATGAGCAGTTCTTC. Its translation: CASSLVWGSYNEQFF.

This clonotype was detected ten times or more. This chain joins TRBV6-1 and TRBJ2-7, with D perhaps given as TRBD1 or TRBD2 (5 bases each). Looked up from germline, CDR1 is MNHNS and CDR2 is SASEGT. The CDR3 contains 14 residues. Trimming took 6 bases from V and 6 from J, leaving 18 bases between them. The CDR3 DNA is TGTGCCAGCAGCCCCGGGGACCCACTCGGCGAGCAGTACTTC. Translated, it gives CASSPGDPLGEQYF.

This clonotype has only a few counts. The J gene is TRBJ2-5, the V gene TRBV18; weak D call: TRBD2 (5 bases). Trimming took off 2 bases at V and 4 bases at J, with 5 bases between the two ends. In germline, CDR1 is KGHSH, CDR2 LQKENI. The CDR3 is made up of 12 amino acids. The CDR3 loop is CASSPGRETQYF. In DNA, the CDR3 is TGTGCCAGCTCACCAGGGAGAGAGACCCAGTACTTC.

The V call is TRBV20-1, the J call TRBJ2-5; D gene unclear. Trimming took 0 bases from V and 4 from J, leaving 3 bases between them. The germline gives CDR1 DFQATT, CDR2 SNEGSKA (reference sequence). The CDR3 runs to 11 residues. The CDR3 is CSARDRETQYF. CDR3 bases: TGCAGTGCTAGAGACCGAGAGACCCAGTACTTC.

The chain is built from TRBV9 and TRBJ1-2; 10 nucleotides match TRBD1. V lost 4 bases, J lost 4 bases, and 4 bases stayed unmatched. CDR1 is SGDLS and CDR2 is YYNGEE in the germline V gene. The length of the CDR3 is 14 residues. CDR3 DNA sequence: TGTGCCAGCAGCTGGGACAGGGGCGGCTATGGCTACACCTTC. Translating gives CASSWDRGGYGYTF. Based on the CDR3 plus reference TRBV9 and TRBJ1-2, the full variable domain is DSGVTQTPKHLITATGQRVTLRCSPRSGDLSVYWYQQSLDQGLQFLIQYYNGEERAKGNILERFSAQQFPDLHSELNLSSLELGDSALYFCASSWDRGGYGYTFGSGTRLTVV.

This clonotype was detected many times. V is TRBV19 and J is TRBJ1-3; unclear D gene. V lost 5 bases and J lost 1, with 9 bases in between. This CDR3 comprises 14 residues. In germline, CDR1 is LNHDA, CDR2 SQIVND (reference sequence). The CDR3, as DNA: TGTGCCAGTAGTTCCAGTGGTTCTGGAAACACCATATATTTT. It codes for CASSSSGSGNTIYF. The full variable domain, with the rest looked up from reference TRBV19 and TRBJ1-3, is DGGITQSPKYLFRKEGQNVTLSCEQNLNHDAMYWYRQDPGQGLRLIYYSQIVNDFQKGDIAEGYSVSREKKESFPLTVTSAQKNPTAFYLCASSSSGSGNTIYFGEGSWLTVV.

The CDR3 loop is CATSRTPGQFYNEQFF. The CDR3 DNA reads as TGTGCCACCAGCAGAACGCCGGGACAGTTCTACAATGAGCAGTTCTTC. This chain uses TRBV15 with TRBJ2-1, with 7 bases matching TRBD1. The CDR3 is 16 amino acids. V lost 2 bases and J lost 3; bases outside the gene matches: 7. Germline lookup yields CDR1 LNHNV and CDR2 YYDKDF (reference sequence).

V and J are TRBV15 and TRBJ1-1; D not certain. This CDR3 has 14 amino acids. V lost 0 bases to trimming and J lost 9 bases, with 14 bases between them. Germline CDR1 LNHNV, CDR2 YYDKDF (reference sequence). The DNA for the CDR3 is TGTGCCACCAGCAGAGATAGCCTAGAGGCTAAAGCTTTCTTT. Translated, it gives CATSRDSLEAKAFF.

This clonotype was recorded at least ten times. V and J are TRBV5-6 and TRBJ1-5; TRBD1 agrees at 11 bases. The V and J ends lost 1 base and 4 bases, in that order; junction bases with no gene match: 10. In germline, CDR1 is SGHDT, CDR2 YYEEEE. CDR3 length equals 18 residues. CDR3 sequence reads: CASSLIGGGTGGNQPQHF. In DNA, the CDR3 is TGTGCCAGCAGCTTGATCGGGGGTGGGACAGGGGGAAATCAGCCCCAGCATTTT.

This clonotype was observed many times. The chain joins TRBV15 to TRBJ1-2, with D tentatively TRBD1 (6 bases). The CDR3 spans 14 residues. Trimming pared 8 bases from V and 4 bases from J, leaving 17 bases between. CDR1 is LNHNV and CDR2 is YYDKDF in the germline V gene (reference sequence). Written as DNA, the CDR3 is TGTGCCACCGGTAGGGGGTTCGGTAGCTATGGCTACACCTTC. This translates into CATGRGFGSYGYTF.

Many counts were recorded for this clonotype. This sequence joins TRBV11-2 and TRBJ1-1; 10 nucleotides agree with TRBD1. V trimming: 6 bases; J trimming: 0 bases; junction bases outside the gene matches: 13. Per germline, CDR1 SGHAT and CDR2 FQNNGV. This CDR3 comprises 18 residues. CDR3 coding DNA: TGTGCCAGCAGATCAATCCGGGACAGGGGACTCATGAACACTGAAGCTTTCTTT. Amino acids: CASRSIRDRGLMNTEAFF.

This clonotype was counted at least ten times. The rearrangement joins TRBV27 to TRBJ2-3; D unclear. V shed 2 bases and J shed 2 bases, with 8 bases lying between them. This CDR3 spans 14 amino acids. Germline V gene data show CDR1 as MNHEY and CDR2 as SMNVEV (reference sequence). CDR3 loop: CASSLEALTDTQYF. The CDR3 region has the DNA TGTGCCAGCAGTTTAGAGGCCCTCACAGATACGCAGTATTTT.

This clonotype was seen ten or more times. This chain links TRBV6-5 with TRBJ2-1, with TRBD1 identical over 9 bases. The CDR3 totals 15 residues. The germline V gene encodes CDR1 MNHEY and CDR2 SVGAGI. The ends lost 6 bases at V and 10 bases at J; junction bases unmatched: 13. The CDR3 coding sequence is TGTGCCAGCAGCCGCCGGGACAGGGCGCAGAAGGAGCAGTTCTTC. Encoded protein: CASSRRDRAQKEQFF.

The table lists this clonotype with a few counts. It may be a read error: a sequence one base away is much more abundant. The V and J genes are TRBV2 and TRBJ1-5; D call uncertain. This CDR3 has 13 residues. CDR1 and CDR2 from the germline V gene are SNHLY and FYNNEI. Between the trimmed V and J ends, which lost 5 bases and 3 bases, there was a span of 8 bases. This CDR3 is CASSCDHNQPQHF. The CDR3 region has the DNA TGTGCCAGCAGTTGCGATCACAATCAGCCCCAGCATTTT.

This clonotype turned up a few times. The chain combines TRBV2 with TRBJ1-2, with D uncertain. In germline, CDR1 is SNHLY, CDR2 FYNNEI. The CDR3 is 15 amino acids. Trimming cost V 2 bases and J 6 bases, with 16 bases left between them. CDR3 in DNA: TGTGCCAGCAGTGAACGATCCGGGAGCGAAAATGGCTACACCTTC. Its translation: CASSERSGSENGYTF.

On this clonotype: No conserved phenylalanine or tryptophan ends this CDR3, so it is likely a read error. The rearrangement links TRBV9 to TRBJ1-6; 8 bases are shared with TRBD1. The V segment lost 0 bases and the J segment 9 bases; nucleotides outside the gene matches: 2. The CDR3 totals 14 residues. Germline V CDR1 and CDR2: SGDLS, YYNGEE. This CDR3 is CASSVGTGISPLHS. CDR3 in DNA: TGTGCCAGCAGCGTAGGGACAGGGATTTCACCCCTCCACTCT.

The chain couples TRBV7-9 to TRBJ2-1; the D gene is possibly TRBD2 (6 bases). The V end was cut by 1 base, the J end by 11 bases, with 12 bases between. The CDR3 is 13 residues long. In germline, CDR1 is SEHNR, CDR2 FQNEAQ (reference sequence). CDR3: CASSLEGRGKQFF. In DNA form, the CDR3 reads TGTGCCAGCAGCTTAGAGGGCCGGGGGAAGCAGTTCTTC.

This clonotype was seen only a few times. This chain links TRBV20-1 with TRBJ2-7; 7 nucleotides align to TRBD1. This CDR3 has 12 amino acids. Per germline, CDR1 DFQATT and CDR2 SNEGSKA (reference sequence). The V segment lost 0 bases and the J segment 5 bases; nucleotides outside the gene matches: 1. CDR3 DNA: TGCAGTGCTAGAGAAACAGGGGACGAGCAGTACTTC. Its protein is CSARETGDEQYF.

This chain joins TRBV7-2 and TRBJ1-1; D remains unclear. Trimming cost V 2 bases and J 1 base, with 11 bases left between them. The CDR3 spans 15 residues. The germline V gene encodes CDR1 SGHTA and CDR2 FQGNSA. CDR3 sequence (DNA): TGTGCCAGCAGCTTATCTCCACGTACGAACACTGAAGCTTTCTTT. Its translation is CASSLSPRTNTEAFF.

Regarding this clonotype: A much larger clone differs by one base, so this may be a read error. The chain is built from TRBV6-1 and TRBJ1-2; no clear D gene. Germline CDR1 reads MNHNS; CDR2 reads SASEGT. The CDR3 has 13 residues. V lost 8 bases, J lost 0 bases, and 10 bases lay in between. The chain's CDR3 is CASARETNYGYTF. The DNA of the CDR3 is TGTGCCAGCGCGAGGGAAACTAACTATGGCTACACCTTC.

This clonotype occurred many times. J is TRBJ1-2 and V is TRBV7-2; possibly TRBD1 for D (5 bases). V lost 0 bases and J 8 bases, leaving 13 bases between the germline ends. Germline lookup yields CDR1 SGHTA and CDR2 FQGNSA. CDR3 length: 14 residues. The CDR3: CASSLAGVVWGYTF. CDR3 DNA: TGTGCCAGCAGCTTAGCGGGGGTTGTCTGGGGCTACACCTTC.